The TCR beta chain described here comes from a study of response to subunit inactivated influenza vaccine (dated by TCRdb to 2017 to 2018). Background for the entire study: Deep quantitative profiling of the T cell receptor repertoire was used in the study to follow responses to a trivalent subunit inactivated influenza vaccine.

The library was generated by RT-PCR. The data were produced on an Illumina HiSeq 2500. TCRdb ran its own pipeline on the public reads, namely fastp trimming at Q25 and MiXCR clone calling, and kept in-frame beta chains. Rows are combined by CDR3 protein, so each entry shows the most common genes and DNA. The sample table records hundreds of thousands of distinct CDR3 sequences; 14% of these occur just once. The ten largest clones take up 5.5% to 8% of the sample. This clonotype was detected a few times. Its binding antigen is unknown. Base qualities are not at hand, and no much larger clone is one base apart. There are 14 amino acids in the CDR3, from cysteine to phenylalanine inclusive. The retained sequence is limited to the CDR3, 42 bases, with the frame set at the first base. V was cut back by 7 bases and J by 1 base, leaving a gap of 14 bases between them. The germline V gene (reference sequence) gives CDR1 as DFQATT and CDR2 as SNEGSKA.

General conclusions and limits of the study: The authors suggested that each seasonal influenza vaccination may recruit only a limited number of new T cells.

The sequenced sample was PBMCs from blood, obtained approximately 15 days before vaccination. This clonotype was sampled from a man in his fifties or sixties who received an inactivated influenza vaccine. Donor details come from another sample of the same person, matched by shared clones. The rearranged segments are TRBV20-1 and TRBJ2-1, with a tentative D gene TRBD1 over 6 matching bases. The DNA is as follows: TGCAGTGTTTCACACAGGGAATCCTACAATGAGCAGTTCTTC. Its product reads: CSVSHRESYNEQFF.